This T cell receptor beta chain came from a study of blood T cell repertoires in COVID-19 (dated by TCRdb to 2018 to 2020). About the investigation overall: Samples from collaborators originated in the United States, Italy and Spain and spanned both the acute and convalescent phases of COVID-19. The prospective study material was composed of cDNA or gDNA derived from T cells, B-cell-depleted T cells, or PBMCs. Subjects who had been exposed to COVID-19, were actively infected with it, or had recovered from it provided the deeply sampled blood TCRbeta repertoires that made up the dataset. The repertoires were made available in a free public database intended to serve as a resource for research on the immune response to SARS-CoV-2. The samples were drawn from two sources: the first 160 participants of the ongoing ImmuneRACE study, and about 1,300 subjects contributed by 6 global collaborators. Nearly every sample came with metadata listing a de-identified subject ID, COVID-19 status, age in years and sex. Where available, HLA class I and class II types were obtained from metadata supplied by the sample provider rather than from assay-based typing.

TCRbeta CDR3 regions were amplified from genomic DNA by means of the immunoSEQ Assay, a bias-controlled multiplex PCR. As for the original processing: The number of nucleated cells in each sample was estimated by amplification of reference gene primers within the assay. To quantify the absolute abundance of each unique TCRbeta CDR3 rearrangement, sequence reads were collapsed and filtered. For each sample, productive Simpson clonality was calculated as the square root of Simpson's diversity index across productive rearrangements. TCRdb stores this immuneACCESS table with in-frame sequences only. Part of the clones is absent; in the studies checked, under half of the shortfall reflects unresolved V genes, and no reason is known for the rest. V and J calls and clone size come straight from that table; D and trimming were deduced from the DNA. Counted in this sample were around 94,000 clones; about 80% of them appeared once. The ten largest account for around 5.8% of the sample.

Each collaborating institution followed its own protocols to collect whole blood in K2EDTA tubes. For TCRbeta analysis, collaborators shipped samples in one of three forms: frozen whole blood, isolated PBMCs, or DNA extracted from either of those sample types. The study at large found these results: The amount of clinical and demographic metadata varied by source and participant and was provided uncurated.

Spanning cysteine to phenylalanine, the CDR3 consists of 13 amino acids. Left in the record is the CDR3 DNA by itself, 39 bases read in frame from the first base. In the germline V gene, CDR1 corresponds to KGHDR and CDR2 to SFDVKD. V was cut back by 6 bases and J by 4 bases, leaving a gap of 11 bases between them. As regards this clone: This clone's antigen is unknown. Per-base quality was not reported, and no clone a single base away is much larger than it.

Here the chain combines TRBV24-1 and TRBJ1-1, with TRBD1 tentatively as D gene (5 bases match). The clonotype comes from a man aged 60-69 years with acute or convalescent COVID-19. The sequencing sample was made of peripheral blood. The CDR3 has the sequence CATSSRGSTEAFF. The nucleotide sequence is TGTGCCACCAGTTCTAGGGGTAGCACTGAAGCTTTCTTT.